Listed here is a single T cell receptor beta chain. Its antigen is not identified. The PCR used 60 Vbeta and 13 Jbeta primers. Assay used: immunoSEQ multiplex PCR; TCRdb lists only in-frame clones, some missing. This table has around 68,000 clones, around 68% appearing once. The sample belongs to a study of cytomegalovirus exposure and HLA in healthy donors. Findings of the study overall: A few of the chains that were CMV-associated were confirmed in vitro to be specific for CMV antigens.

Germline-derived CDR1 and CDR2 are LNHDA and SQIVND (reference sequence). CDR3 length: 13 amino acids. Trimming cost V 3 bases and J 4 bases, with 7 bases left between them. This TCR was sampled from a woman younger than 45 in good health and CMV-seronegative. The V gene is TRBV19, the J gene TRBJ1-5; tentative D call: TRBD1 (5 bases). Sample: PBMCs. In DNA form, the CDR3 reads TGTGCCAGTAGTATGGGGGGGAATCAGCCCCAGCATTTT. As protein: CASSMGGNQPQHF.